The clone carrying this T cell receptor (beta chain) was counted a few times. The antigen is not known. V lost 7 bases and J 3 bases, leaving 15 bases between the germline ends. Germline lookup yields CDR1 MNHNS and CDR2 SASEGT. CDR3 length: 14 residues. Every patient with CD3G deficiency had evidence of autoimmunity. The sample originates from a study of regulatory T cells. Amplification used 52 TRBV primers and 13 TRBJ primers. Sequenced by immunoSEQ multiplex PCR; TCRdb stores in-frame clones only, minus some. This table has tens of thousands of clones, roughly 84% appearing once. Broader study findings: In CD3G-deficient patients, conventional CD4+ T cells were enriched for hydrophobic CDR3 residues at positions 6 and 7.

Sequenced input: conventional CD4+ T cells sorted from blood. The chain carries TRBV6-1 and TRBJ1-1, with D uncertain. This clonotype was sampled from a child younger than 18 with CD3G deficiency. The CDR3 DNA is TGTGCCAGCACCAGGAACAGAGATTACACTGAAGCTTTCTTT. It is translated as CASTRNRDYTEAFF.